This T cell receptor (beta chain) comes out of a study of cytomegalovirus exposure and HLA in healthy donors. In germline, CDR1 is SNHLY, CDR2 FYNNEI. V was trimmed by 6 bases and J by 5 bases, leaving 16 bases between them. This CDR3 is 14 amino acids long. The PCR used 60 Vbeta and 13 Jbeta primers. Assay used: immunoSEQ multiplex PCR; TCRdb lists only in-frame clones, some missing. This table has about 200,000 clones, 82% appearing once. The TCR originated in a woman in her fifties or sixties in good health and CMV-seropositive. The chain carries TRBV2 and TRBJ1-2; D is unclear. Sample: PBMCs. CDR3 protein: CASSRDKREYGYTF. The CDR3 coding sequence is TGTGCCAGCAGCCGGGATAAGAGGGAATATGGCTACACCTTC. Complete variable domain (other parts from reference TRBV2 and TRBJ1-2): EPEVTQTPSHQVTQMGQEVILRCVPISNHLYFYWYRQILGQKVEFLVSFYNNEISEKSEIFDDQFSVERPDGSNFTLKIRSTKLEDSAMYFCASSRDKREYGYTFGSGTRLTVV.